This TCR beta chain is drawn from a study of type 1 regulatory T cells (TCRdb year 2021). Describing the broader study: An in vitro protocol by which a Tr1-enriched, alloantigen-specific CD4 T cell product named T-allo10 was generated was characterized in the study. T-allo10 was under clinical evaluation in patients with hematological malignancies receiving allogeneic hematopoietic stem cell transplantation.

According to the description, T-allo10 cells that came from the donor were anergic, were specific for host alloantigens, and could carry out alloantigen-specific suppression. Reads for this sample came from an Illumina MiSeq. The public reads were reprocessed in TCRdb via fastp at Q25 and MiXCR, keeping in-frame beta chains. Each record represents a unique CDR3 protein, reported with the most common genes and DNA among its rows. Recorded for this sample are around 6,200 distinct CDR3 sequences; 25% to 30% of them occurred a single time. Together, the top ten hold about 7.8% of the sample. Judged by its sample share, this clonotype qualifies as medium-sized (0.01 to 0.1%). What antigen it recognizes has not been identified. No base quality information exists; no much larger clone differs at one position. Trimming removed 2 bases from V and 3 bases from J, leaving 15 bases between the germline ends. Sequences SGHRS (CDR1) and YFSETQ (CDR2) are obtained from the germline V gene. The CDR3 runs 15 residues from the cysteine to the phenylalanine. Only the CDR3 portion is preserved as DNA: 45 bases, with reading frame beginning at the first base.

The sequencing sample was made of cultured T cells, either the whole culture or a sorted T cell fraction (not recorded which). The cell subset or site label for this specimen denotes: Tr1-enriched cell product generated in vitro against host alloantigens. The TCR comes from a human donor in good health. Recombination linked TRBV5-1 to TRBJ2-7; the D gene identity is not certain. The CDR3 reads as follows: CASSFPLVWIYEQYF. The DNA reads as follows: TGCGCCAGCAGCTTTCCGCTTGTCTGGATCTACGAGCAGTACTTC. Here the CDR3 is joined to the reference TRBV5-1 and TRBJ2-7 genes, and the full variable domain is: KAGVTQTPRYLIKTRGQQVTLSCSPISGHRSVSWYQQTPGQGLQFLFEYFSETQRNKGNFPGRFSGRQFSNSRSEMNVSTLELGDSALYLCASSFPLVWIYEQYFGPGTRLTVT.